This TCR beta chain was sequenced during a study of blood T cell repertoires in COVID-19. Methods used by the authors: Amplified reference gene primers provided the basis for estimating nucleated cell counts. The repertoire was sequenced with immunoSEQ multiplex PCR; TCRdb's copy has only in-frame clones and lacks some. From that table come the V and J calls and clone size; the DNA was used to work out D and trimming. The table shows approximately 140,000 clones, with approximately 84% occurring only once. This CDR3 region has 18 residues. Germline V CDR1 and CDR2: LNHDA, SQIVND (reference sequence). The V gene end was trimmed by 3 bases and the J gene end by 5 bases; junction bases not matched to a gene: 8.

Material for sequencing was peripheral blood. This chain uses TRBV19 with TRBJ2-1, with 15 bases that match TRBD2. The source is a man in his sixties with acute or convalescent COVID-19. The CDR3 DNA reads TGTGCCAGTAGTATCCCGGGACTAGCGGGAGGAGGCAACAATGAGCAGTTCTTC. As protein: CASSIPGLAGGGNNEQFF.